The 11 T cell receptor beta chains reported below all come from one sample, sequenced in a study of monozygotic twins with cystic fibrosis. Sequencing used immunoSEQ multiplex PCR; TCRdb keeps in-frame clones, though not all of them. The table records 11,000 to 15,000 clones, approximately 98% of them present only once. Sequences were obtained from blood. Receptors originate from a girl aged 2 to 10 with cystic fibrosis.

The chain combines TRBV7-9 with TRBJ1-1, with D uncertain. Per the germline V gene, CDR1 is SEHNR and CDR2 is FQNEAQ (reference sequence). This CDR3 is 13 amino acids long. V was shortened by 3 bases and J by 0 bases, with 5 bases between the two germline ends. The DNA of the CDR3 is TGTGCCAGCAGCTTCCGGGTGAACACTGAAGCTTTCTTT. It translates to CASSFRVNTEAFF.

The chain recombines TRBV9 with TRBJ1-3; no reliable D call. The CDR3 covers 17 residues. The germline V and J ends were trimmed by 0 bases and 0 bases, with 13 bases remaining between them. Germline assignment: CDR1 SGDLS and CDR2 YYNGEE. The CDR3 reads CASSVDLSRSSGNTIYF. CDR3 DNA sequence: TGTGCCAGCAGCGTAGACCTCAGTCGGAGCTCTGGAAACACCATATATTTT. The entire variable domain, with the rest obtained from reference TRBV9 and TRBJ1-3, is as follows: DSGVTQTPKHLITATGQRVTLRCSPRSGDLSVYWYQQSLDQGLQFLIQYYNGEERAKGNILERFSAQQFPDLHSELNLSSLELGDSALYFCASSVDLSRSSGNTIYFGEGSWLTVV.

The CDR3 region is CASSLPTLAGGPENEQYF. Here the CDR3 DNA reads TGCGCCAGCAGTTTACCTACACTAGCGGGAGGGCCAGAAAACGAGCAGTACTTC. The chain links TRBV5-1 to TRBJ2-7; TRBD2 aligns across 13 bases. The germline gives CDR1 SGHRS, CDR2 YFSETQ. Trimming cost V 5 bases and J 5 bases; bases outside gene matches: 16. The CDR3 is made up of 18 amino acids.

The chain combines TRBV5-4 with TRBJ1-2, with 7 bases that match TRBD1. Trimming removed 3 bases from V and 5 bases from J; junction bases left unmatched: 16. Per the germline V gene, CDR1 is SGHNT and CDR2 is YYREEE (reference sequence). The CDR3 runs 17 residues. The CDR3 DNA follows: TGTGCCAGCAGCTCCGGGACAGAAAGAGGGTGGAAGTATGGCTACACCTTC. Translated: CASSSGTERGWKYGYTF.

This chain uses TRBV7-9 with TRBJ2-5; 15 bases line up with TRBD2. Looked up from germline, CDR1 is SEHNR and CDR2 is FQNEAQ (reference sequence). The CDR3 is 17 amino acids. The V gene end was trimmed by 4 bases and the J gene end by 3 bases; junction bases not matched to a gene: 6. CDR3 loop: CASSSGLAGGIKETQYF. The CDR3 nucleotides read TGTGCCAGCAGCTCAGGACTAGCGGGAGGGATAAAAGAGACCCAGTACTTC.

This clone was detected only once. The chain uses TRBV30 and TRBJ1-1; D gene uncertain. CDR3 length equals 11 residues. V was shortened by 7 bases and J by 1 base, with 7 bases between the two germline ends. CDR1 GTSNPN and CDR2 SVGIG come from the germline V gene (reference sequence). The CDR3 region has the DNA TGTGCCTCCGCGGAGAACACTGAAGCTTTCTTT. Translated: CASAENTEAFF.

The CDR3 region has the DNA TGTGCCAGTAGTATCCTCGGAGAAGGGCCCTACGAGCAGTACTTC. This sequence encodes CASSILGEGPYEQYF. This chain joins TRBV19 and TRBJ2-7; D is uncertain. In germline, CDR1 is LNHDA, CDR2 SQIVND (reference sequence). Trimming cost V 3 bases and J 2 bases, with 14 bases left between them. The CDR3 has 15 amino acids. Combining the CDR3 with reference TRBV19 and TRBJ2-7 gives the whole variable domain DGGITQSPKYLFRKEGQNVTLSCEQNLNHDAMYWYRQDPGQGLRLIYYSQIVNDFQKGDIAEGYSVSREKKESFPLTVTSAQKNPTAFYLCASSILGEGPYEQYFGPGTRLTVT.

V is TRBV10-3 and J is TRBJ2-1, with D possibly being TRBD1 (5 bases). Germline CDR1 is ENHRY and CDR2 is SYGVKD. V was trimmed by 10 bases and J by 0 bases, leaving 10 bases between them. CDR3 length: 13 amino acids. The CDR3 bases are TGTGCCACCCATGACAGCTCCTACAATGAGCAGTTCTTC. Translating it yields CATHDSSYNEQFF.

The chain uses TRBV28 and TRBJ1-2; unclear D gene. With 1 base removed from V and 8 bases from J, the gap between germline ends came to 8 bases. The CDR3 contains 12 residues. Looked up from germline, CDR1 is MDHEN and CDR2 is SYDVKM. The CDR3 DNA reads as TGTGCCAGCAGTTTATTGCGGGTGGGCTACACCTTC. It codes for CASSLLRVGYTF.

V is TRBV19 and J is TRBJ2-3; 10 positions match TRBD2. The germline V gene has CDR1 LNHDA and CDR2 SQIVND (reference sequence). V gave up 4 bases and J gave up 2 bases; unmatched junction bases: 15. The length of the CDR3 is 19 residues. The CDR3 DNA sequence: TGTGCCAGTAGTACCATAGCGGGAGGACGACTGAAACACACAGATACGCAGTATTTT. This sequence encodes CASSTIAGGRLKHTDTQYF.

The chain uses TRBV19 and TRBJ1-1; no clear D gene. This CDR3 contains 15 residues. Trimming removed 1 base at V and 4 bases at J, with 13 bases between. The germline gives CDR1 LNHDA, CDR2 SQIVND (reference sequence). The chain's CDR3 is CASSIVGAPTTEAFF. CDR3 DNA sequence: TGTGCCAGTAGTATAGTGGGAGCTCCCACCACTGAAGCTTTCTTT.